A single sample gave rise to the 2 T cell receptor beta chains below, sequenced in a study of Ad26.COV2.S vaccination and SARS-CoV-2 variants. Profiled with immunoSEQ multiplex PCR; TCRdb holds only in-frame clones, not every one. The repertoire holds some 350,000 clones, 92% seen once, with roughly 3.9% in the top ten. The source was peripheral blood, collected after recovery from COVID-19. The receptors shown here come from a human donor who had recovered from COVID-19.

The chain couples TRBV12-3 or TRBV12-4 to TRBJ1-6, with D possibly matching TRBD1 (5 bases). Trimming removed 7 bases at V and 10 bases at J, with 14 bases between. This CDR3 comprises 13 residues. The CDR3 sequence is CASTTGGKSPLHF. CDR3 sequence (DNA): TGTGCCAGCACCACCGGGGGGAAGTCACCCCTCCACTTT.

The chain recombines TRBV7-6 with TRBJ1-1; D is possibly TRBD1 (5 bases). The CDR3 totals 14 residues. With 1 base removed from V and 6 bases from J, the gap between germline ends came to 12 bases. The germline V gene encodes CDR1 SGHVS and CDR2 FNYEAQ. This CDR3 reads CASSLGGDFAEAFF. The CDR3 DNA reads as TGTGCCAGCAGCTTAGGGGGCGATTTCGCTGAAGCTTTCTTT.